This T cell receptor beta chain was obtained from a study of T-cell memory formation after mild COVID-19. Study outcomes and limitations: Contracting CD4+ clones lay largely in CM and EM, with CD8+ ones residing in EMRA. The study detected some responding clones in pre-infection memory, suggesting cross-reactive memory joined.

Concerning this clonotype itself: The antigen is not known.

Amplification by 5'RACE using constant-segment primers produced TCR alpha and TCR beta cDNA libraries that carried sample barcodes and UMIs. TCRdb reanalysed the 5' RACE reads using MiXCR and keeps one entry per CDR3 protein. This sample carries a few hundred thousand distinct CDR3 sequences, approximately 24% of them seen once, and the ten largest clones take around 9.5%. This CDR3 contains 13 residues. Germline assignment: CDR1 SGHKS and CDR2 YYEKEE (reference sequence). V lost 4 bases and J 1 base, leaving 9 bases between the germline ends. This chain joins TRBV5-5 and TRBJ2-7, with TRBD1 as a possible D gene (6 bases). The sample comprised PBMCs or a T cell subset sorted from them (not recorded which). The TCR sequence derives from an adult woman who had mild COVID-19 (a few samples of this study predate the infection). Cell type and time point are not known. CDR3 amino acids: CASSGGLSYEQYF. The CDR3 DNA is TGTGCCAGCAGCGGGGGCCTTTCCTACGAGCAGTACTTC.